This T cell receptor beta chain was captured in a study of shared clonotypes between healthy human individuals. As for the study in general: Donors, aged 18 to 49, were a couple of women and a few men. Three CD4 naive, three CD4 memory, two CD8 naive and one CD8 memory plate were used per donor.

This clone showed up just a few times. Its antigen is still unknown. Study-wide results and caveats: Non-shared clonotypes showed lower generation probabilities than clonotypes common to all four donors. The study generally estimated greater richness for naive than memory subsets.

Assay: immunoSEQ multiplex PCR; the TCRdb copy retains only in-frame clones and omits some. Of about 2.1 million clones in the sample, 90% to 95% were seen once. In germline, CDR1 is MGHRA, CDR2 YSYEKL. The V gene lost 0 bases and the J gene lost 6 bases, with 9 bases spanning the gap. The CDR3 has 14 residues. Positive CCR7 selection of CD45RO-negative cells yielded the naive CD8 cells, and terminally differentiated effector memory CD45RA+ cells were excluded. The sample taken for sequencing was naive CD8+ T cells from PBMCs. This chain connects TRBV4-1 to TRBJ1-5; D is uncertain. This TCR was recovered from a man between 18 and 35 years old in good health. Some clones in this sample may be carry-over from other donors' samples. The CDR3 sequence: CASSQDPGPQPQHF. CDR3 coding DNA: TGCGCCAGCAGCCAAGATCCAGGCCCTCAGCCCCAGCATTTT.